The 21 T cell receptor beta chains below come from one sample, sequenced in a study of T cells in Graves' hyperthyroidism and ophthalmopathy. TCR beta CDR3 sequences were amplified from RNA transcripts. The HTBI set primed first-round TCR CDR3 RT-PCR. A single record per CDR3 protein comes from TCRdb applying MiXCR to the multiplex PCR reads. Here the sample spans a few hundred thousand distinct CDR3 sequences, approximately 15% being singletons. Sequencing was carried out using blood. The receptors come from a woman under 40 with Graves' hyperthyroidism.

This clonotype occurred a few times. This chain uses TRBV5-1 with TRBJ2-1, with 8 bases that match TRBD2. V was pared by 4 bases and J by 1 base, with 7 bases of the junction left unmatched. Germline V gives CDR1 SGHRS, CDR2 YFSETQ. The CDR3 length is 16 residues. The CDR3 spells CASSVNIAGSYNEQFF. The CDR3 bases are TGCGCCAGCAGCGTCAACATAGCGGGATCCTACAATGAGCAGTTCTTC. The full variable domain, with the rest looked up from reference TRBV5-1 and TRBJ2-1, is KAGVTQTPRYLIKTRGQQVTLSCSPISGHRSVSWYQQTPGQGLQFLFEYFSETQRNKGNFPGRFSGRQFSNSRSEMNVSTLELGDSALYLCASSVNIAGSYNEQFFGPGTRLTVL.

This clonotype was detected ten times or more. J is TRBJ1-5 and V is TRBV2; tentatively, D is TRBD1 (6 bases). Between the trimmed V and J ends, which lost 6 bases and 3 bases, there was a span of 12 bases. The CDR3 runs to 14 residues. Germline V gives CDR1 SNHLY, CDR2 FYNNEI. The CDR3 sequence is CASSPDSFNQPQHF. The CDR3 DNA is TGTGCCAGCAGCCCGGACAGCTTCAATCAGCCCCAGCATTTT.

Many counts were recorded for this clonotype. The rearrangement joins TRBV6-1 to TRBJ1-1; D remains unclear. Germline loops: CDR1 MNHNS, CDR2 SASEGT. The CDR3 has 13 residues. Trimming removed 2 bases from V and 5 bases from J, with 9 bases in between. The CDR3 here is CASSEQGWTEAFF. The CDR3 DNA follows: TGTGCCAGCAGTGAACAAGGGTGGACTGAAGCTTTCTTT.

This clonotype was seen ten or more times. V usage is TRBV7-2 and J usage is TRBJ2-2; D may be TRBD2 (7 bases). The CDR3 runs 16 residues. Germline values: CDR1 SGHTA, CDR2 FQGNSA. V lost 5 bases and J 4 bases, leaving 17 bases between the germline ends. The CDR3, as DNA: TGTGCCAGCAGCCTGGGGGCGGGAGTGGTCACCGGGGAGCTGTTTTTT. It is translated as CASSLGAGVVTGELFF.

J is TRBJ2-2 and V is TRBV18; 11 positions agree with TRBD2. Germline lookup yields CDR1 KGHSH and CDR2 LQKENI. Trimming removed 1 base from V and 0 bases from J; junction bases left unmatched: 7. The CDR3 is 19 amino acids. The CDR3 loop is CASSPRATSGSPNTGELFF. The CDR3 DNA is TGTGCCAGCTCACCACGGGCCACTAGCGGGAGCCCGAACACCGGGGAGCTGTTTTTT.

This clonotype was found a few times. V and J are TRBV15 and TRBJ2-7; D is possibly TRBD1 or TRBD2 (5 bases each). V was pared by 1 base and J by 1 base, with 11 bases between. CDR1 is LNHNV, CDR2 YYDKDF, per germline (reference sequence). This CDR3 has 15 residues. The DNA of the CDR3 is TGTGCCACCAGCAGAGTTGGGGACGGATCCTACGAGCAGTACTTC. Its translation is CATSRVGDGSYEQYF. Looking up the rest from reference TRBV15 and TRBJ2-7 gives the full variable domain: DAMVIQNPRYQVTQFGKPVTLSCSQTLNHNVMYWYQQKSSQAPKLLFHYYDKDFNNEADTPDNFQSRRPNTSFCFLDIRSPGLGDTAMYLCATSRVGDGSYEQYFGPGTRLTVT.

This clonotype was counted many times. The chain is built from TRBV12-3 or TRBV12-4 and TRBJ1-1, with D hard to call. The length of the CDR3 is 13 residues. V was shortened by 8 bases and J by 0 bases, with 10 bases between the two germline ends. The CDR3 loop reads CASRTDLNTEAFF. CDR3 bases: TGTGCCAGCCGGACGGACTTGAACACTGAAGCTTTCTTT.

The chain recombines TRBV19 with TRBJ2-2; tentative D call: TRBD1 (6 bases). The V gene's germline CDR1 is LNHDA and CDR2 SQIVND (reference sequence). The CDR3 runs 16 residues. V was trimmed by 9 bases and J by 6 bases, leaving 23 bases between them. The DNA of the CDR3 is TGTGCCAGCACCCCCAGGGACAAGGTTTGGGCCGGGGAGCTGTTTTTT. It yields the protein CASTPRDKVWAGELFF.

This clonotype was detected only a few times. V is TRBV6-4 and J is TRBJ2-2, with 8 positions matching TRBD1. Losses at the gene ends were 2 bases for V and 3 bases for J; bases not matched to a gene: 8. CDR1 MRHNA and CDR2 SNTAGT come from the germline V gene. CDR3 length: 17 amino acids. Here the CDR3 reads CASSDRAGGAYTGELFF. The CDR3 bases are TGTGCCAGCAGTGACAGGGCAGGGGGCGCATACACCGGGGAGCTGTTTTTT.

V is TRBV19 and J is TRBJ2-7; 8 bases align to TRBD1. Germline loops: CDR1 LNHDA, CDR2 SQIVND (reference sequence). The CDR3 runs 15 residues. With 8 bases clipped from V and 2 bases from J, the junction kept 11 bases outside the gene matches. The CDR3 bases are TGTGCCAGTCGAATCTCCGGACAGGGTCCCTACGAGCAGTACTTC. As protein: CASRISGQGPYEQYF.

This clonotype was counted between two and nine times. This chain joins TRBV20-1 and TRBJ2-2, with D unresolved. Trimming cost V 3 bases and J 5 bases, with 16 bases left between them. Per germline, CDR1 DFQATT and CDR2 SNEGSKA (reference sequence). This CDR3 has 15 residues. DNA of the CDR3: TGCAGTGCTAGTGGTCCTGTGGTTGGAACCGGGGAGCTGTTTTTT. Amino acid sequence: CSASGPVVGTGELFF.

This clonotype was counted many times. The CDR3 bases are TGCAGTGCTAGGGGGCTTCCGGGACTAGCGGCCACAGATACGCAGTATTTT. It yields the protein CSARGLPGLAATDTQYF. The V and J genes are TRBV20-1 and TRBJ2-3, with 11 positions matching TRBD2. The J segment lost 2 bases and the V segment lost 3 bases, leaving 10 bases of the junction unmatched. Germline CDR1 DFQATT, CDR2 SNEGSKA (reference sequence). The CDR3 is 17 amino acids.

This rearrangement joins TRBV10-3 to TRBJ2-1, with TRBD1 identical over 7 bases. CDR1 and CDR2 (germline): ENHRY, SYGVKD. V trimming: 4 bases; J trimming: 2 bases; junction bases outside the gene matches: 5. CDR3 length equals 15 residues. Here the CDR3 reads CAISVPDRPYNEQFF. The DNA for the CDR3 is TGTGCCATCAGTGTTCCGGACAGGCCCTACAATGAGCAGTTCTTC.

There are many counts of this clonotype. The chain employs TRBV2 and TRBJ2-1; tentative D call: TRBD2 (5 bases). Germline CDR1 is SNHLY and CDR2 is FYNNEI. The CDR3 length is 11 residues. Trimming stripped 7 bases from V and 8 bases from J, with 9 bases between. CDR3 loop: CASTQADEQFF. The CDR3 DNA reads TGTGCCAGCACTCAAGCGGATGAGCAGTTCTTC.

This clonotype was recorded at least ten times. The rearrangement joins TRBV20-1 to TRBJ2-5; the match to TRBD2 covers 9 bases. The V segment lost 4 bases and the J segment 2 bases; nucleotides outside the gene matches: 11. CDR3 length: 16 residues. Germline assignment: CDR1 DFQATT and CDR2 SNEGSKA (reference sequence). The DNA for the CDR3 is TGCAGTGCTATCGGAGTGGGCGGGAGGGCGCAAGAGACCCAGTACTTC. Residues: CSAIGVGGRAQETQYF.

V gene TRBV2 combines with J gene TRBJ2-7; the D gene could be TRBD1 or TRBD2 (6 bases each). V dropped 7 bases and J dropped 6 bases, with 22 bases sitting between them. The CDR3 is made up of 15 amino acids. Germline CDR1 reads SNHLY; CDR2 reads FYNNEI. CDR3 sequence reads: CASTQTRGTGSEQYF. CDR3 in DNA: TGTGCCAGCACCCAGACTAGGGGGACCGGGAGCGAGCAGTACTTC.

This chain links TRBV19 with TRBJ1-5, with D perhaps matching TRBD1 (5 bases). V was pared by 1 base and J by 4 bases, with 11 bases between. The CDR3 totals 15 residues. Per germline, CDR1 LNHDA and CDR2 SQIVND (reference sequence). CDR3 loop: CASSIARQLNQPQHF. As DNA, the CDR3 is TGTGCCAGTAGTATAGCGCGACAGCTAAATCAGCCCCAGCATTTT. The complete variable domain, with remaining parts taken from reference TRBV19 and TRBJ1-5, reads DGGITQSPKYLFRKEGQNVTLSCEQNLNHDAMYWYRQDPGQGLRLIYYSQIVNDFQKGDIAEGYSVSREKKESFPLTVTSAQKNPTAFYLCASSIARQLNQPQHFGDGTRLSIL.

Here the CDR3 DNA reads TGTGCCAGCAGCCAGTTCAGCGGCCCGTATGGGGGGACCCCCCAAGAGACCCAGTACTTC. Translating it yields CASSQFSGPYGGTPQETQYF. The chain couples TRBV4-2 to TRBJ2-5; tentatively, D is TRBD2 (6 bases). The ends were cut back, 3 bases at V and 1 base at J, with 27 bases in the middle. The CDR3 covers 20 residues. Germline loops: CDR1 LGHNA, CDR2 YNFKEQ.

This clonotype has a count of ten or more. For the CDR3, the DNA is TGTGCCAGCAGTTCAACTGCCGGGACAGAATACACCGGGGAGCTGTTTTTT. It is translated as CASSSTAGTEYTGELFF. This chain connects TRBV12-3 or TRBV12-4 to TRBJ2-2, with TRBD1 matching over 7 bases. This CDR3 is 17 amino acids long. The J segment lost 3 bases and the V segment lost 4 bases, leaving 11 bases of the junction unmatched.

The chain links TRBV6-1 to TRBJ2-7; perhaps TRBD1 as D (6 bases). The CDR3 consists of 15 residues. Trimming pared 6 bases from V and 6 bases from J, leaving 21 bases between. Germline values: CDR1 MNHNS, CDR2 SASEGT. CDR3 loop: CASRQYFQQGTEQYF. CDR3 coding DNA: TGTGCCAGCAGGCAATACTTCCAACAGGGAACCGAGCAGTACTTC.

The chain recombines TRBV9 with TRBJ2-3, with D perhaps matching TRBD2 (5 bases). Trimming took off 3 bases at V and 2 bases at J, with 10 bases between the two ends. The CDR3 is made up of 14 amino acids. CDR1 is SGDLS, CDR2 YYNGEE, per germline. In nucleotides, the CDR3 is TGTGCCAGCAGCGCACTAGTTCACACAGATACGCAGTATTTT. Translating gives CASSALVHTDTQYF.